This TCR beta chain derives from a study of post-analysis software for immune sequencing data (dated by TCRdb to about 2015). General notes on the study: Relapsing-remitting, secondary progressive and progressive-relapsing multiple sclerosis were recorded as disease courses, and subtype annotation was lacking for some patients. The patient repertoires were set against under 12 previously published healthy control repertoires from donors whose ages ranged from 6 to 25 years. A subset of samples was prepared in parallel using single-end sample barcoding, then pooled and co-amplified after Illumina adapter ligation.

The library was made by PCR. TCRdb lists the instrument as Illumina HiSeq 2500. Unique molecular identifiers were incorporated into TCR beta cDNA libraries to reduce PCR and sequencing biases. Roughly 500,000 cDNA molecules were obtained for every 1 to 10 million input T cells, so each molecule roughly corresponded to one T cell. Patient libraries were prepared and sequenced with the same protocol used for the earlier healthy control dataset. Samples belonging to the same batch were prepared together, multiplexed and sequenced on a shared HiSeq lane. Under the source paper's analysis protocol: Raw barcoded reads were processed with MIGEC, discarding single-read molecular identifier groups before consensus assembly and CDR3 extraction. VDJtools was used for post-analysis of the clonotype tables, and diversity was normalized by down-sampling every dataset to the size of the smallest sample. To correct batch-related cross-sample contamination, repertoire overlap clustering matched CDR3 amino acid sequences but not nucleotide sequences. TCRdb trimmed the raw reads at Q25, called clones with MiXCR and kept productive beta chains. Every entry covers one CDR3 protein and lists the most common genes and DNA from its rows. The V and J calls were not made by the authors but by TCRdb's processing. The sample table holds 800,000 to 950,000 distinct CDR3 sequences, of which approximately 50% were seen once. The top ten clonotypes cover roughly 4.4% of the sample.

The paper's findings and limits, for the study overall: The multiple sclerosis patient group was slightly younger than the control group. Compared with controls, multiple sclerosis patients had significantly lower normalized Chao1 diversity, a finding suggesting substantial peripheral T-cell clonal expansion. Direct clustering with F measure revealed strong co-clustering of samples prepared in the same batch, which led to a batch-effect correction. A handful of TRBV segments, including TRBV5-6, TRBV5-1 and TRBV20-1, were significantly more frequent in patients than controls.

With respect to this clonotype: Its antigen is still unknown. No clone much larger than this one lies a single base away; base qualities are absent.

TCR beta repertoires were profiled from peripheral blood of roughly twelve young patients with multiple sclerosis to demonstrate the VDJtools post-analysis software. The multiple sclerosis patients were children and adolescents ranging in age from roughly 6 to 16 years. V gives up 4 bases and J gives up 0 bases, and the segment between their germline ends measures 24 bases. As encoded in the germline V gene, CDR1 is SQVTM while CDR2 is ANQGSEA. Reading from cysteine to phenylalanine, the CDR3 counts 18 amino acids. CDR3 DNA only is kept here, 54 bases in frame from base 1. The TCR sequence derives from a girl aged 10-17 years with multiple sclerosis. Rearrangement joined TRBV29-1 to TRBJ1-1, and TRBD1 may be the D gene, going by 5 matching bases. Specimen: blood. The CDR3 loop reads CSVGGWGKTGNLNTEAFF. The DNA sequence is TGCAGCGTTGGAGGTTGGGGTAAAACAGGCAACTTGAACACTGAAGCTTTCTTT.